A selection of T cell receptor beta chains follows, all from one sample in a study of T cells in localized non-small cell lung cancer. Method: immunoSEQ multiplex PCR; TCRdb's copy keeps in-frame clones and lacks some. Here the sample spans about 19,000 clones, roughly four fifths being singletons. Sample: peripheral blood, taken before any cancer treatment. These receptors were taken from a man between 40 and 70 years old with stage I lung adenocarcinoma. The CDR3 runs from the conserved cysteine through the conserved F or W. A D gene is named only where the DNA matches it firmly. Expanded clones get a size class; other rows say once, few or many, or leave the size out.

d_gene	v_gene	j_gene	abundance	CDR3nt	CDR3aa
TRBD1	TRBV11-2	TRBJ1-1	-	TGTGCCAGCAGCTTAGGCTCGACAGGGTTGAACACTGAAGCTTTCTTT	CASSLGSTGLNTEAFF
TRBD1	TRBV27	TRBJ1-2	few	TGTGCCAGCAGGCAGGGGGTGGCCTATGGCTACACCTTC	CASRQGVAYGYTF
-	TRBV6-1	TRBJ1-1	-	TGTGCCAGCAGTGAATTGGGCAGTATGAACACTGAAGCTTTCTTT	CASSELGSMNTEAFF
-	TRBV30	TRBJ2-5	-	TGTGCCTGGAGTAGAGACAGGTGGTCCGCAGAGACCCAGTACTTC	CAWSRDRWSAETQYF
-	TRBV6-1	TRBJ2-4	-	TGTGCCAGCAGTGAAGCAGGGGGGGTATACAACATTCAGTACTTC	CASSEAGGVYNIQYF
TRBD1	TRBV5-1	TRBJ2-1	-	TGCGCCAGCAGCTTCGTCGCCGGGACAGACAATGAGCAGTTCTTC	CASSFVAGTDNEQFF
-	TRBV28	TRBJ1-1	-	TGTGCCAGCAGCCTTTCGGACAGCGCTATAGAGGCTTTCTTT	CASSLSDSAIEAFF
-	TRBV28	TRBJ2-7	-	TGTGCCAGCAGTTTGGGCCTCGGCTCCTACGAGCAGTACTTC	CASSLGLGSYEQYF
TRBD2	TRBV7-3	TRBJ2-3	-	TGTGCCAGCAGCCGACTAGCGGCAGGTACGCAGTATTTT	CASSRLAAGTQYF
-	TRBV2	TRBJ2-2	-	TGTGCCAGCAGTGAACAGGGGGAGCTGTTTTTT	CASSEQGELFF
-	TRBV10-3	TRBJ2-1	-	TGTGCCATCAGTGAGCCCGGACTTAGCGAGCAGTTCTTC	CAISEPGLSEQFF
TRBD1	TRBV7-9	TRBJ2-1	-	TGTGCCAGCAGCCAAAATAGACAGGGGTTAAACCACAATGAGCAGTTCTTC	CASSQNRQGLNHNEQFF
-	TRBV4-1	TRBJ2-7	-	TGCGCCAGCAGCCAAGACGGAGGGATCCACTACGAGCAGTACTTC	CASSQDGGIHYEQYF
TRBD1	TRBV4-1	TRBJ1-2	-	TGCGCCAGCAGCCCGGGACAGGGGTATGGCTACACCTTC	CASSPGQGYGYTF
TRBD2	TRBV6-5	TRBJ2-3	-	TGTGCCAGCAGTCCCCGGGGGGTCCACACAGATACGCAGTATTTT	CASSPRGVHTDTQYF
TRBD2	TRBV18	TRBJ2-1	-	TGTGCCAGCTCACCCGGGGGGGCCTACAATGAGCAGTTCTTC	CASSPGGAYNEQFF
-	TRBV5-4	TRBJ1-5	few	TGTGCCAGCAGCTTGTGGGGCCGGGGCCGCGGGTCCCAGCATTTT	CASSLWGRGRGSQHF
TRBD2	TRBV5-5	TRBJ2-7	once	TGTGCCAGCACCGAAACTAGCGGCTCCTACGAGCAGTACTTC	CASTETSGSYEQYF
-	TRBV27	TRBJ2-7	-	TGTGCCAGCAGTTTTACGGGCGACAACGAGCAGTACTTC	CASSFTGDNEQYF
-	TRBV6-5	TRBJ2-1	few	TGTGCCAGCAGTTACTCGGGCCCGAATGAGCAGTTCTTC	CASSYSGPNEQFF
-	TRBV7-2	TRBJ1-5	-	TGTGCCAGCAGCTCGGGGTCTGGGGCGGTTTCCCAGCATTTT	CASSSGSGAVSQHF
TRBD1	TRBV27	TRBJ2-7	-	TGTGCCAGCAGCCGGGACAGGGTCTCCTACGAGCAGTACTTC	CASSRDRVSYEQYF
-	TRBV27	TRBJ2-7	few	TGTGCCAGCAGTTTTGGGGAGTCCTACGAGCAGTACTTC	CASSFGESYEQYF
-	TRBV5-1	TRBJ1-1	-	TGCGCCAGCAGCTTTAGGCTCGACGATGCGGGTGGCACTGAAGCTTTCTTT	CASSFRLDDAGGTEAFF
-	TRBV5-1	TRBJ1-5	-	TGCGCCAGCAGCTTGGAGGTAGGGGGACAGCCCCAGCATTTT	CASSLEVGGQPQHF
-	TRBV11-2	TRBJ2-7	few	TGTGCCAGCAGCCCGGGCTACTACGAGCAGTACTTC	CASSPGYYEQYF
-	TRBV28	TRBJ2-5	-	TGTGCCAGCAGTTTATCCCTCGGGCAAGAGACCCAGTACTTC	CASSLSLGQETQYF
TRBD2	TRBV11-2	TRBJ2-1	-	TGTGCCAGCAGCTTTGGACTAGCGGGAGGGTCCTACAATGAGCAGTTCTTC	CASSFGLAGGSYNEQFF
TRBD1	TRBV4-3	TRBJ1-2	-	TGCGCCAGCAGCCTGGGCCCCGGGACAGACCCCTTCGGCTACACCTTC	CASSLGPGTDPFGYTF
TRBD2	TRBV7-6	TRBJ2-3	-	TGTGCCAGCAGCGACCCGGGACTAGCGGGTATTAGCACAGATACGCAGTATTTT	CASSDPGLAGISTDTQYF
-	TRBV28	TRBJ2-7	-	TGTGCCAGCAGCCCCTTGGGGGATAGCAGCTCCTACGAGCAGTACTTC	CASSPLGDSSSYEQYF
TRBD2	TRBV7-8	TRBJ2-5	-	TGTGCCAGCAGCCGGACTAGCGGGTCGGAGACCCAGTACTTC	CASSRTSGSETQYF
-	TRBV10-3	TRBJ2-2	-	TGTGCCATCAGTGAGTCCTACGTTTATGTAGCCGCCGGGGAGCTGTTTTTT	CAISESYVYVAAGELFF
-	TRBV11-2	TRBJ1-5	-	TGTGCCAGCAGCCCCCTCTCGGGGGACCGCAATCAGCCCCAGCATTTT	CASSPLSGDRNQPQHF
TRBD1	TRBV5-1	TRBJ2-3	-	TGCGCCAGCAGCTTAACAGGGGGCCACACAGATACGCAGTATTTT	CASSLTGGHTDTQYF
-	TRBV4-3	TRBJ2-7	-	TGCGCCAGCAGCCAAGATTCGGGGCCCCGGAACGAGCAGTACTTC	CASSQDSGPRNEQYF
-	TRBV9	TRBJ1-2	-	TGTGCCAGCAGCGTAGCCGACTATGGCTACACCTTC	CASSVADYGYTF
TRBD1	TRBV19	TRBJ1-2	-	TGTGCCAGTACCGGGGACAGGGGGTACTATGGCTACACCTTC	CASTGDRGYYGYTF
TRBD2	TRBV10-3	TRBJ2-5	few	TGTGCCACGGGGGGACAAGAGACCCAGTACTTC	CATGGQETQYF
-	TRBV4-1	TRBJ2-1	-	TGCGCCAGCAGCCGAGGGTCGACAGGTTCCTACAATGAGCAGTTCTTC	CASSRGSTGSYNEQFF
TRBD1	TRBV6-6	TRBJ1-1	-	TGTGCCAGCAGCCTGGGACAGGGGGGAGAAGCTTTCTTT	CASSLGQGGEAFF
-	TRBV28	TRBJ2-7	-	TGTGCCAGCAGTTTCGCGGGGGCCAACTCCTACGAGCAGTACTTC	CASSFAGANSYEQYF
-	TRBV27	TRBJ2-7	-	TGTGCCAGCAGTTCCGAGGGCCTTTACCCCTACGAGCAGTACTTC	CASSSEGLYPYEQYF